A single sample is the source of the 15 T cell receptor beta chains below, sequenced in a study of beta chain features in type 1 diabetes listed by TCRdb under 2018. Receptor amplification or capture employed the immunoSEQ multiplex PCR assay. All of the isolated RNA was reverse transcribed with the High Capacity cDNA Reverse Transcription Kit, so expressed TCRB transcripts were sequenced. Entries here come from immuneACCESS through TCRdb and include only in-frame sequences with V and J called. Some clones fail to appear in such tables; in the studies checked, an unresolved V gene covers under half of the shortfall, and the cause of the remainder is unknown. Counted in this sample were around 150,000 clones; 7.5% to 10% of them appeared once. 0.65% of the sample goes to the ten largest clones. What was sequenced was central memory CD4+ T cells from blood. These receptor sequences come from a man between 18 and 29 years old in good health.

This clone was counted only a few times. The V and J genes are TRBV7-9 and TRBJ2-3; 9 nucleotides match TRBD2. Germline V gene data show CDR1 as SEHNR and CDR2 as FQNEAQ (reference sequence). The CDR3 consists of 16 residues. With 1 base clipped from V and 5 bases from J, the junction kept 7 bases outside the gene matches. CDR3: CASSLGSGSAKDTQYF. In nucleotides, the CDR3 is TGTGCCAGCAGCTTAGGTAGCGGGAGTGCAAAAGATACGCAGTATTTT.

This clone was counted between two and nine times. The chain employs TRBV18 and TRBJ1-2, with unresolved D. Trimming cost V 3 bases and J 4 bases, with 9 bases left between them. The CDR3 sequence is 13 residues long. Germline values: CDR1 KGHSH, CDR2 LQKENI. The CDR3 bases are TGTGCCAGCTCACCGGGTGCAGGCTATGGCTACACCTTC. It specifies CASSPGAGYGYTF.

Ten or more counts support this clone. The rearrangement links TRBV10-3 to TRBJ2-5, with 7 bases matching TRBD2. The CDR3 covers 15 residues. CDR1 ENHRY and CDR2 SYGVKD come from the germline V gene. Trimming took 3 bases from V and 10 from J; bases not matched to a gene: 14. The CDR3 is CAISEVGSLAGDQYF. The CDR3 region has the DNA TGTGCCATCAGTGAAGTCGGTAGCCTCGCGGGGGACCAGTACTTC.

Only a few counts were recorded for this clone. V gene TRBV7-2 combines with J gene TRBJ2-7; possibly TRBD2 for D (7 bases). Germline V lookup: CDR1 SGHTA, CDR2 FQGNSA. The CDR3 sequence is 15 residues long. V lost 5 bases to trimming and J lost 5 bases, with 19 bases between them. The CDR3 bases are TGTGCCAGCAGCAGAGGGGGGGCGGGAGCGGACGAGCAGTACTTC. This codes for CASSRGGAGADEQYF.

This clone was picked up a small number of times. The rearrangement links TRBV11-2 to TRBJ2-1; 7 bases fit TRBD2. This CDR3 contains 18 residues. V was clipped by 1 base and J by 0 bases; unmatched bases: 9. Germline V lookup: CDR1 SGHAT, CDR2 FQNNGV. The DNA for the CDR3 is TGTGCCAGCAGCTTAGGCACTAGCGCTGTGGGCTCCTACAATGAGCAGTTCTTC. The encoded protein is CASSLGTSAVGSYNEQFF.

This clone was counted between two and nine times. The gene calls are TRBV7-2 and TRBJ2-5; no definite D call. Germline V gives CDR1 SGHTA, CDR2 FQGNSA. V dropped 5 bases and J dropped 5 bases, with 15 bases sitting between them. The CDR3 spans 14 residues. The CDR3, as DNA: TGTGCCAGCAGCCCCTGGAGAGGTTTCGAGACCCAGTACTTC. It is translated as CASSPWRGFETQYF.

This clone was seen at least ten times. This chain uses TRBV7-2 with TRBJ2-5; 9 bases align to TRBD2. Germline V gene sequence: CDR1 SGHTA, CDR2 FQGNSA. The CDR3 runs to 16 residues. Trimming removed 1 base from V and 1 base from J; junction bases left unmatched: 4. In DNA, the CDR3 is TGTGCCAGCAGCTTAGGCTTTAGCGGGGGCCAAGAGACCCAGTACTTC. Its protein product is CASSLGFSGGQETQYF.

The rearrangement links TRBV7-2 to TRBJ2-7; D possibly corresponds to TRBD2 (5 bases). From germline, CDR1 is SGHTA and CDR2 FQGNSA. The CDR3 has 14 residues. V lost 4 bases and J lost 1, with 11 bases in between. CDR3 sequence: CASSSPRLSYEQYF. The CDR3 DNA follows: TGTGCCAGCAGCTCGCCGAGACTATCCTACGAGCAGTACTTC. The full variable domain, with the rest looked up from reference TRBV7-2 and TRBJ2-7, is GAGVSQSPSNKVTEKGKDVELRCDPISGHTALYWYRQSLGQGLEFLIYFQGNSAPDKSGLPSDRFSAERTGGSVSTLTIQRTQQEDSAVYLCASSSPRLSYEQYFGPGTRLTVT.

The V call is TRBV5-5, the J call TRBJ2-5; D is unresolved. CDR3 length: 13 amino acids. Between the trimmed V and J ends, which lost 0 bases and 1 base, there was a span of 4 bases. Germline CDR1 is SGHKS and CDR2 is YYEKEE (reference sequence). This CDR3 reads CASSLGSQETQYF. The CDR3 nucleotides are TGTGCCAGCAGCTTGGGGAGCCAAGAGACCCAGTACTTC.

This clone was counted only a few times. The chain has TRBV6-1 and TRBJ2-1, with TRBD1 matching 9 bases. The CDR3 length is 13 residues. The J segment lost 13 bases and the V segment lost 0 bases, leaving 4 bases of the junction unmatched. Germline assignment: CDR1 MNHNS and CDR2 SASEGT. CDR3 sequence: CASSEAQDRGQFF. The CDR3 DNA reads as TGTGCCAGCAGTGAAGCGCAGGACAGGGGACAGTTCTTC.

V usage is TRBV5-1 and J usage is TRBJ1-1; D remains ambiguous. Germline assignment: CDR1 SGHRS and CDR2 YFSETQ. This CDR3 region has 15 residues. The V end lost 1 base, the J end lost 0 bases, and 10 bases lay between the germline ends. The CDR3 DNA is TGCGCCAGCAGCTTGCTGTTTAGCATGAACACTGAAGCTTTCTTT. It yields the protein CASSLLFSMNTEAFF.

There are a few counts of this clone. The chain has TRBV7-2 and TRBJ2-2; 7 positions agree with TRBD1. The length of the CDR3 is 16 residues. The V gene's germline CDR1 is SGHTA and CDR2 FQGNSA. J was trimmed by 6 bases and V by 1 base; bases with no gene match: 8. The CDR3 sequence: CASSLVSLGTAGELFF. DNA for the CDR3: TGTGCCAGCAGCTTAGTGTCGCTTGGGACAGCCGGGGAGCTGTTTTTT.

The J gene is TRBJ2-3, the V gene TRBV19; D call uncertain. Germline V CDR1 and CDR2: LNHDA, SQIVND (reference sequence). Deletions cut 5 bases from V and 2 bases from J, with 14 bases between. There are 15 residues in the CDR3. The CDR3 bases are TGTGCCAGTAGTGCCCGACTGCTGAACACAGATACGCAGTATTTT. Translated, it gives CASSARLLNTDTQYF.

This rearrangement joins TRBV11-3 to TRBJ2-5; 7 positions agree with TRBD1. The CDR3 runs 15 residues. Germline CDR1 SGHNT, CDR2 YENEEA. The V gene end was trimmed by 5 bases and the J gene end by 2 bases; junction bases not matched to a gene: 8. CDR3 residues: CASSRGTEPQETQYF. The CDR3 DNA is TGTGCCAGCAGCCGAGGGACAGAACCTCAAGAGACCCAGTACTTC. The variable domain in full, with the rest retrieved from reference TRBV11-3 and TRBJ2-5, is EAGVVQSPRYKIIEKKQPVAFWCNPISGHNTLYWYLQNLGQGPELLIRYENEEAVDDSQLPKDRFSAERLKGVDSTLKIQPAELGDSAVYLCASSRGTEPQETQYFGPGTRLLVL.

This clone was observed a few times. The chain is built from TRBV18 and TRBJ2-7; a weak D match, TRBD2 (7 bases). This CDR3 has 15 residues. Germline-derived CDR1 and CDR2 are KGHSH and LQKENI. Trimming took 6 bases from V and 0 from J, leaving 15 bases between them. This chain's CDR3 is CASSQGGGLSYEQYF. The CDR3 nucleotides read TGTGCCAGCTCCCAAGGCGGGGGCCTCTCCTACGAGCAGTACTTC.